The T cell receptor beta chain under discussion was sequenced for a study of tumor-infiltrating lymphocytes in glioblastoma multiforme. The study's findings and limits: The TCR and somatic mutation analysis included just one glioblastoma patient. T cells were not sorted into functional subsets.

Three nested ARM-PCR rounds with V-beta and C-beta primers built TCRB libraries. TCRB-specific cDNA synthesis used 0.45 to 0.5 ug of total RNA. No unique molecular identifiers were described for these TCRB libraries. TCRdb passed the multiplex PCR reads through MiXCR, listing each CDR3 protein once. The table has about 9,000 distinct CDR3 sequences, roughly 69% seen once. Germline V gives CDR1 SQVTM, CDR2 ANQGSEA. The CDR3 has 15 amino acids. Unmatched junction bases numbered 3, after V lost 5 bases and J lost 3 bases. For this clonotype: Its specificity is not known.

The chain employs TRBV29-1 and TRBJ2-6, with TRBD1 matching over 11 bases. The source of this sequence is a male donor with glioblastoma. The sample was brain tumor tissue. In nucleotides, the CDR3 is TGCAGCGTTAAGGGACAGGGGGATGGGGCCAACGTCCTGACTTTC. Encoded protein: CSVKGQGDGANVLTF.